Presented here are 26 T cell receptor beta chains from one specimen sequenced in a study of OX40 agonist ivuxolimab in advanced cancers. Data came from immunoSEQ multiplex PCR; TCRdb stores just in-frame clones and leaves some out. The repertoire holds some 85,000 clones, with less than 95% as singletons. The sequenced sample was CD4+ or CD8+ T cells sorted from blood, obtained in a trial of the OX40 agonist ivuxolimab. The receptors were sampled from an adult with an advanced solid tumor such as melanoma, head and neck, liver or kidney cancer.

This clone was picked up one time. The chain is built from TRBV5-1 and TRBJ2-3, with D unresolved. From germline, CDR1 is SGHRS and CDR2 YFSETQ. The CDR3 has 15 residues. V was cut by 3 bases and J by 4 bases, with 15 bases left in between. CDR3 DNA sequence: TGCGCCAGCAGCTCGGACGGCCCTATGGCAGATACGCAGTATTTT. It is translated as CASSSDGPMADTQYF.

This chain joins TRBV20-1 and TRBJ2-7, with D possibly called TRBD1 or TRBD2 (5 bases each). The CDR3 extends over 11 amino acids. The V end lost 6 bases, the J end lost 7 bases, and 13 bases lay between the germline ends. Germline V gene lookup returns CDR1 DFQATT and CDR2 SNEGSKA (reference sequence). CDR3 DNA sequence: TGCAGTGCAAAGGGACCCGGGGAGCAGTACTTC. The encoded protein is CSAKGPGEQYF.

The chain carries TRBV21-1 and TRBJ1-1; the table's D call, TRBD1, has no DNA check behind it. TRBV21-1 is classified as a pseudogene. The CDR3 totals 13 residues. DNA for the CDR3: TGTGCCAGCACGGGACAGGTGAACACTGAAGCTTTCTTT. Amino acids: CASTGQVNTEAFF.

The chain joins TRBV19 to TRBJ1-3; 7 bases map to TRBD1. This CDR3 contains 18 residues. Germline lookup yields CDR1 LNHDA and CDR2 SQIVND (reference sequence). Losses at the gene ends were 4 bases for V and 0 bases for J; bases not matched to a gene: 12. CDR3: CASSTGQMLVDSGNTIYF. The CDR3 nucleotides read TGTGCCAGTAGTACGGGACAGATGCTTGTTGACTCTGGAAACACCATATATTTT.

This clone came up a few times. The chain links TRBV7-9 to TRBJ2-5, with D uncertain. The CDR3 length is 12 residues. CDR1 SEHNR and CDR2 FQNEAQ come from the germline V gene (reference sequence). V shed 2 bases and J shed 3 bases, with 4 bases lying between them. This CDR3 is CASSLSEETQYF. CDR3 coding DNA: TGTGCCAGCAGCTTATCGGAAGAGACCCAGTACTTC.

The chain has TRBV7-2 and TRBJ2-7; a weak D match, TRBD1 (6 bases). Germline V CDR1 and CDR2: SGHTA, FQGNSA. Trimming shortened V by 5 bases and J by 3 bases, and 11 bases separated the two germline ends. This CDR3 has 13 residues. The CDR3 sequence is CASSLTGGYEQYF. The CDR3 region has the DNA TGTGCCAGCAGCCTGACAGGCGGCTACGAGCAGTACTTC.

The gene calls are TRBV7-2 and TRBJ2-3; TRBD2 matches 7 bases. The CDR3 covers 13 residues. Trimming removed 5 bases from V and 6 bases from J; junction bases left unmatched: 5. Germline lookup yields CDR1 SGHTA and CDR2 FQGNSA. CDR3 protein: CASSRRGEDTQYF. DNA for the CDR3: TGTGCCAGCAGCCGACGGGGGGAGGATACGCAGTATTTT. Complete variable domain (other parts from reference TRBV7-2 and TRBJ2-3): GAGVSQSPSNKVTEKGKDVELRCDPISGHTALYWYRQSLGQGLEFLIYFQGNSAPDKSGLPSDRFSAERTGGSVSTLTIQRTQQEDSAVYLCASSRRGEDTQYFGPGTRLTVL.

The rearrangement links TRBV7-3 to TRBJ2-3; 8 bases are a match to TRBD2. The length of the CDR3 is 15 residues. Germline V gives CDR1 SGHTA, CDR2 FQGTGA. The junction had 7 bases not matched to a gene; V was cut back by 2 bases and J by 6 bases. CDR3 region: CASSLFGTRVDTQYF. In DNA form, the CDR3 reads TGTGCCAGCAGCTTATTTGGGACTAGGGTGGATACGCAGTATTTT.

V usage is TRBV7-9 and J usage is TRBJ1-6; no clear D. Germline V gene sequence: CDR1 SEHNR, CDR2 FQNEAQ (reference sequence). The CDR3 runs to 14 residues. V was trimmed by 0 bases and J by 7 bases, leaving 7 bases between them. CDR3 residues: CASSLAGVNSPLHF. The CDR3 nucleotides read TGTGCCAGCAGCTTAGCCGGCGTAAATTCACCCCTCCACTTT.

The gene calls are TRBV27 and TRBJ2-2; D might be TRBD2 (6 bases). CDR3 size: 16 residues. V was pared by 5 bases and J by 1 base, with 14 bases between. The V gene's germline CDR1 is MNHEY and CDR2 SMNVEV (reference sequence). CDR3 amino acids: CASSLDAAGNTGELFF. The CDR3 DNA reads as TGTGCCAGCAGTCTCGACGCAGCGGGGAACACCGGGGAGCTGTTTTTT.

This clone was recorded once. The CDR3 DNA sequence: TGTGCCAGCAGTTACTCCGGTTCCGGGGAGCTGTTTTTT. Its protein product is CASSYSGSGELFF. J is TRBJ2-2 and V is TRBV6-5, with D unclear. The ends were cut back, 0 bases at V and 6 bases at J, with 5 bases in the middle. Germline loops: CDR1 MNHEY, CDR2 SVGAGI. CDR3 size: 13 residues.

This chain links TRBV7-2 with TRBJ2-1, with no clear D. This CDR3 has 13 residues. Trimming took off 3 bases at V and 4 bases at J, with 7 bases between the two ends. Germline assignment: CDR1 SGHTA and CDR2 FQGNSA. CDR3 sequence: CASSFAVYNEQFF. CDR3 DNA sequence: TGTGCCAGCAGCTTTGCTGTTTACAATGAGCAGTTCTTC.

The chain uses TRBV28 and TRBJ1-6, with 7 bases identical to TRBD1. The V and J ends lost 4 bases and 7 bases, in that order; junction bases with no gene match: 4. Per germline, CDR1 MDHEN and CDR2 SYDVKM. The CDR3 totals 14 residues. The chain's CDR3 is CASSSGTANSPLHF. In DNA form, the CDR3 reads TGTGCCAGCAGTTCCGGGACAGCCAATTCACCCCTCCACTTT.

The chain is built from TRBV6-5 and TRBJ1-5; tentatively, D is TRBD1 (5 bases). The CDR3 length is 14 residues. V was clipped by 6 bases and J by 5 bases, with 14 bases between them. Germline values: CDR1 MNHEY, CDR2 SVGAGI. Here the CDR3 DNA reads TGTGCCAGCAGCGGGACCGGAGGACATCAGCCCCAGCATTTT. Translated: CASSGTGGHQPQHF.

This clone was seen once. The rearrangement links TRBV5-4 to TRBJ2-3; no clear D gene. Germline CDR1 SGHNT, CDR2 YYREEE (reference sequence). V was clipped by 2 bases and J by 4 bases, with 11 bases between them. The CDR3 is 14 amino acids. Written as DNA, the CDR3 is TGTGCCAGCAGCTTCCGGGTTGAGGCAGATACGCAGTATTTT. Encoded protein: CASSFRVEADTQYF.

The rearrangement uses TRBV28 and TRBJ2-2, with D possibly TRBD1 on 6 matching bases. CDR3 length: 15 amino acids. Trimming stripped 7 bases from V and 2 bases from J, with 14 bases between. The germline CDR1 and CDR2 sequences are MDHEN and SYDVKM. CDR3 sequence (DNA): TGTGCCAGCAAAACCGGGACACCCAACACCGGGGAGCTGTTTTTT. This encodes CASKTGTPNTGELFF.

The chain recombines TRBV5-6 with TRBJ2-3; no clear D gene. Trimming pared 0 bases from V and 3 bases from J, leaving 11 bases between. The germline V gene has CDR1 SGHDT and CDR2 YYEEEE. The CDR3 length is 15 residues. CDR3 sequence (DNA): TGTGCCAGCAGCTTGGCCCAAGTAAGGACAGATACGCAGTATTTT. Protein product: CASSLAQVRTDTQYF.

This chain joins TRBV5-5 and TRBJ2-2; 11 nucleotides match TRBD2. Germline assignment: CDR1 SGHKS and CDR2 YYEKEE (reference sequence). The CDR3 runs 16 residues. Unmatched junction bases numbered 7, after V lost 4 bases and J lost 5 bases. The CDR3 nucleotides read TGTGCCAGCAGCAAACTAGCGGGAGTTTATACCGGGGAGCTGTTTTTT. It specifies CASSKLAGVYTGELFF.

This chain joins TRBV2 and TRBJ2-4, with D hard to call. Trimming took off 5 bases at V and 0 bases at J, with 14 bases between the two ends. Per germline, CDR1 SNHLY and CDR2 FYNNEI. CDR3 size: 16 residues. The CDR3 is CASSSDLSLAKNIQYF. The CDR3 nucleotides are TGTGCCAGCAGTTCAGACCTATCCTTAGCCAAAAACATTCAGTACTTC.

V is TRBV28 and J is TRBJ2-3; 13 bases match TRBD2. V shed 3 bases and J 0 bases; nucleotides not matched to a gene: 3. Germline assignment: CDR1 MDHEN and CDR2 SYDVKM. This CDR3 region has 17 residues. The CDR3 reads CASSFGTSGTSTDTQYF. CDR3 DNA sequence: TGTGCCAGCAGTTTTGGGACTAGCGGGACTAGCACAGATACGCAGTATTTT.

The chain joins TRBV19 to TRBJ1-4; D is ambiguous. This CDR3 region has 17 residues. In germline, CDR1 is LNHDA, CDR2 SQIVND (reference sequence). The ends were cut back, 2 bases at V and 0 bases at J, with 13 bases in the middle. The CDR3 spells CASSILSTAATNEKLFF. The CDR3 DNA follows: TGTGCCAGTAGTATACTCTCCACGGCTGCAACTAATGAAAAACTGTTTTTT.

V is TRBV28 and J is TRBJ1-1, with D maybe TRBD1 (5 bases). The CDR3 has 15 amino acids. Germline CDR1 and CDR2: MDHEN and SYDVKM. Trimming cost V 3 bases and J 5 bases, with 16 bases left between them. The CDR3: CASSLRWGGGTEAFF. In DNA form, the CDR3 reads TGTGCCAGCAGTTTGAGATGGGGGGGAGGAACTGAAGCTTTCTTT. The full variable domain, in which reference TRBV28 and TRBJ1-1 provide the parts outside the CDR3, is DVKVTQSSRYLVKRTGEKVFLECVQDMDHENMFWYRQDPGLGLRLIYFSYDVKMKEKGDIPEGYSVSREKKERFSLILESASTNQTSMYLCASSLRWGGGTEAFFGQGTRLTVV.

The sample holds one count of this clone. This chain links TRBV10-2 with TRBJ2-3; TRBD1 agrees at 7 bases. Per the germline V gene, CDR1 is WSHSY and CDR2 is SAAADI. The CDR3 consists of 15 residues. The junction had 8 bases not matched to a gene; V was cut back by 5 bases and J by 3 bases. The CDR3 DNA is TGCGCCAGCAGTAATAGACAGGGTATGACAGATACGCAGTATTTT. This codes for CASSNRQGMTDTQYF.

The chain recombines TRBV6-5 with TRBJ2-1; TRBD2 agrees at 9 bases. The junction had 8 bases not matched to a gene; V was cut back by 4 bases and J by 4 bases. CDR3 length: 16 residues. Germline lookup yields CDR1 MNHEY and CDR2 SVGAGI. CDR3 sequence: CASSSPYSGSYNEQFF. The CDR3, as DNA: TGTGCCAGCAGTTCACCTTATAGCGGGAGTTACAATGAGCAGTTCTTC.

This chain uses TRBV27 with TRBJ2-7; the match to TRBD2 covers 9 bases. The CDR3 contains 15 residues. Losses at the gene ends were 0 bases for V and 10 bases for J; bases not matched to a gene: 10. Germline CDR1 is MNHEY and CDR2 is SMNVEV (reference sequence). CDR3 residues: CASSLSGTSQASQYF. In DNA, the CDR3 is TGTGCCAGCAGTTTATCGGGGACTAGCCAAGCATCCCAGTACTTC.

This chain joins TRBV27 and TRBJ2-7, with 8 bases aligning to TRBD1. Germline V gives CDR1 MNHEY, CDR2 SMNVEV (reference sequence). After removal of 6 bases from V and 0 bases from J, the junction contained 13 bases not matched to a gene. The CDR3 runs 17 residues. CDR3 residues: CASSPFGTGQGSYEQYF. The DNA for the CDR3 is TGTGCCAGCAGCCCCTTTGGTACTGGACAGGGCTCCTACGAGCAGTACTTC.